The clone carrying this T cell receptor (beta chain) was counted many times. Samples each yielded at least 6 micrograms of total RNA. A J-beta primer mix and a sample-barcoded 5' primer were used in a second PCR of about 7 to 12 cycles. Sequencing recovered at least 2.5 million CDR3-containing paired-end reads from each sample. TCRdb used MiXCR to reprocess the 5' RACE reads, holding one entry per CDR3 protein. The data hold 910,000 or so distinct CDR3 sequences, with just over 50% observed a single time. The sample originates from a study of blood T cells in healthy people across ages. Germline V gene sequence: CDR1 MNHEY, CDR2 SMNVEV (reference sequence). This CDR3 comprises 14 residues. With V trimmed by 6 bases and J by 2 bases, 1 base remained unmatched.

The source of this sequence is a woman in her sixties in good health. Sequencing was done on a sample of blood. The V gene is TRBV27, the J gene TRBJ2-6; 7 bases match TRBD1. The CDR3 DNA follows: TGTGCCAGCAGGACAGGGACTGGGGCCAACGTCCTGACTTTC. As protein: CASRTGTGANVLTF.